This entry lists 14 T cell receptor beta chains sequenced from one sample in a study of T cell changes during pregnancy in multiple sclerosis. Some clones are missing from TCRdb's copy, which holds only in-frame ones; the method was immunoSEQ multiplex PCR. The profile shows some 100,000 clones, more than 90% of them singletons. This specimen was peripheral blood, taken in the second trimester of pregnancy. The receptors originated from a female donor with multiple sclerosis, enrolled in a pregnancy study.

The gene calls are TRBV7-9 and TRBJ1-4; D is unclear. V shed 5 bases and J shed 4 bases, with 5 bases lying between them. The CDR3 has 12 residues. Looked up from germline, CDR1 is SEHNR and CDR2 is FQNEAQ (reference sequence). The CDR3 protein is CASSLLNEKLFF. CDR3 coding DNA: TGTGCCAGCAGCCTCCTTAATGAAAAACTGTTTTTT.

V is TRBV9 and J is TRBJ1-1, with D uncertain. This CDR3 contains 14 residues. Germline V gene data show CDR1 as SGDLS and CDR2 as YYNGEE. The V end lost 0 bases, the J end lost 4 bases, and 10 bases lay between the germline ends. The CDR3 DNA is TGTGCCAGCAGCGTAGCTCTGGGGAGCACTGAAGCTTTCTTT. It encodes CASSVALGSTEAFF.

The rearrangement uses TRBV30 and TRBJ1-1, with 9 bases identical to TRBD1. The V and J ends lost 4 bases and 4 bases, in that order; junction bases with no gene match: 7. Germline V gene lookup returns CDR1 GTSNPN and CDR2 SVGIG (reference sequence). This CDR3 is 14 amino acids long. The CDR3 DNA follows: TGTGCCTGGATGGGACAGGGTTTTGCCACTGAAGCTTTCTTT. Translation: CAWMGQGFATEAFF. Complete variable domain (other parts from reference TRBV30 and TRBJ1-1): SQTIHQWPATLVQPVGSPLSLECTVEGTSNPNLYWYRQAAGRGLQLLFYSVGIGQISSEVPQNLSASRPQDRQFILSSKKLLLSDSGFYLCAWMGQGFATEAFFGQGTRLTVV.

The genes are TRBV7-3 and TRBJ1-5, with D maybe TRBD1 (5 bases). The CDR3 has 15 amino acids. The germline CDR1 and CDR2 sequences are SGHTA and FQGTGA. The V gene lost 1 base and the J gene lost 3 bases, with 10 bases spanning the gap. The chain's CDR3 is CASSLNGGPNQPQHF. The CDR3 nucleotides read TGTGCCAGCAGCTTAAACGGGGGACCCAATCAGCCCCAGCATTTT.

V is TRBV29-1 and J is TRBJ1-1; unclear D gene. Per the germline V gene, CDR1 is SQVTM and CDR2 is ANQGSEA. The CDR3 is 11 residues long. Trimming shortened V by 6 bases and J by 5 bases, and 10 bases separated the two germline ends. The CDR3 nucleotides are TGCAGCGTACTGCGGGGAACTGAAGCTTTCTTT. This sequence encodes CSVLRGTEAFF.

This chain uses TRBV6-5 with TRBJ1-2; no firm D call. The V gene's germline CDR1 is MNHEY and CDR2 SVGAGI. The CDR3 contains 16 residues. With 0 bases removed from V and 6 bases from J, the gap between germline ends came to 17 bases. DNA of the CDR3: TGTGCCAGCAGTTACTCGATACAAGATTCTACAGATGGCTACACCTTC. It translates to CASSYSIQDSTDGYTF.

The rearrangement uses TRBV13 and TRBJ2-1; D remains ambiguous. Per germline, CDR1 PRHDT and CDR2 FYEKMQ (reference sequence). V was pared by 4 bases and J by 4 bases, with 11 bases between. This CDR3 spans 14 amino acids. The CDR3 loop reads CASSSLTGYNEQFF. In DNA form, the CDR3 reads TGTGCCAGCAGCTCTTTGACTGGATACAATGAGCAGTTCTTC.

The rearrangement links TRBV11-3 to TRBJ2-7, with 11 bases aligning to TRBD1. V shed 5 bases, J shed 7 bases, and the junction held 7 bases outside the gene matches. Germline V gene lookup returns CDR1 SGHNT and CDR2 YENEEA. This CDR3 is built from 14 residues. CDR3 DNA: TGTGCCAGCAGCCCGACCGGGACAGGGGGGGAGCAGTACTTC. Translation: CASSPTGTGGEQYF.

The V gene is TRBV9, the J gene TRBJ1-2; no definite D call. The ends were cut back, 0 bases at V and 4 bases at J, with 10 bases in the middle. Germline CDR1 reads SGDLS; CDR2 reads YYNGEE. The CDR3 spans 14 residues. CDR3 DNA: TGTGCCAGCAGCGTAGGTCAGTTCCCCTATGGCTACACCTTC. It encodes CASSVGQFPYGYTF.

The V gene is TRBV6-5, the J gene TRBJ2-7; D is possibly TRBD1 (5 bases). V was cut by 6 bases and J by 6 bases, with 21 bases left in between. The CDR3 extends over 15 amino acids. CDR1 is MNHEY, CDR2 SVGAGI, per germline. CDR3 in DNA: TGTGCCAGCAGGCCACAGGTGTACGGACCGGGCGAGCAGTACTTC. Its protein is CASRPQVYGPGEQYF.

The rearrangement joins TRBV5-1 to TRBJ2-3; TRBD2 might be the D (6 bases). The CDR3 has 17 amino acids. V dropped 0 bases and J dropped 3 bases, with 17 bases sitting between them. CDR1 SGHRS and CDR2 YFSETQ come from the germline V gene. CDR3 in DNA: TGCGCCAGCAGCTTGGAGGGAGGATATGGGTGGACAGATACGCAGTATTTT. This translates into CASSLEGGYGWTDTQYF.

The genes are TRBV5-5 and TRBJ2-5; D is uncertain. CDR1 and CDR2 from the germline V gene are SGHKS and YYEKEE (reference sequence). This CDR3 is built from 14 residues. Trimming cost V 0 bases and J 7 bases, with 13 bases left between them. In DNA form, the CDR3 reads TGTGCCAGCAGCTTGGGACCCCTCCCTAGGACCCAGTACTTC. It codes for CASSLGPLPRTQYF.

DNA for the CDR3: TGTGCCAGCATCCGACAGGACGTCGTTCGAAAACTGTTTTTT. This encodes CASIRQDVVRKLFF. J is TRBJ1-4 and V is TRBV21-1; no check of the table's D call, TRBD1, against the DNA was made. TRBV21-1 is a recognized pseudogene. The CDR3 loop spans 14 amino acids.

CDR3 amino acids: CASSQRGGGGPTSNTGELFF. CDR3 DNA: TGCGCCAGCAGCCAGCGAGGAGGGGGCGGTCCAACTTCGAACACCGGGGAGCTGTTTTTT. The chain joins TRBV5-1 to TRBJ2-2; a weak D match, TRBD1 (7 bases). Trimming shortened V by 4 bases and J by 0 bases, and 25 bases separated the two germline ends. CDR3 length: 20 residues. Germline V CDR1 and CDR2: SGHRS, YFSETQ.